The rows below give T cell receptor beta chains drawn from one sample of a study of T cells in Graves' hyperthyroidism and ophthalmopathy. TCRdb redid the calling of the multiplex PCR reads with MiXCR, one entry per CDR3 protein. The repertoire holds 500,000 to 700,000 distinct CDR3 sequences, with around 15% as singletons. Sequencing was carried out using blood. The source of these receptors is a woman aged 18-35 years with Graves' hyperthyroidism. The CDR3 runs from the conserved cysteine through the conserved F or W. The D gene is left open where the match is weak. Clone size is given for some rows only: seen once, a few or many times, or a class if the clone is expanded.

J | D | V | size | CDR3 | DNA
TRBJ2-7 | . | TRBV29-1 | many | CSVGQSYEQYF | TGCAGCGTTGGACAGTCCTACGAGCAGTACTTC
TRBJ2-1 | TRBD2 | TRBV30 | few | CAWSSLAGDNEQFF | TGTGCCTGGAGTTCACTAGCGGGAGACAATGAGCAGTTCTTC
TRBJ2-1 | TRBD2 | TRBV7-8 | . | CASSLVSLAGGNSYNEQFF | TGTGCCAGCAGCTTAGTTTCACTAGCGGGGGGAAACTCCTACAATGAGCAGTTCTTC
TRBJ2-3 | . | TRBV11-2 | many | CASSFGFFSDTQYF | TGTGCCAGCAGCTTCGGCTTCTTTTCAGATACGCAGTATTTT
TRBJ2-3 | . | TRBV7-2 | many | CASSLAGVIDTQYF | TGTGCCAGCAGCTTAGCGGGAGTGATAGATACGCAGTATTTT
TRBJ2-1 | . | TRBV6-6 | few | CASSYSTSRVHYNEQFF | TGTGCCAGCAGTTACTCGACGTCGCGGGTGCATTACAATGAGCAGTTCTTC
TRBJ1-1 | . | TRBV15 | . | CATSRDQFPDTEAFF | TGTGCCACCAGCAGAGATCAGTTCCCAGACACTGAAGCTTTCTTT
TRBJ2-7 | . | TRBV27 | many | CASSFTPVATYEQYF | TGTGCCAGCAGTTTTACTCCGGTGGCCACCTACGAGCAGTACTTC
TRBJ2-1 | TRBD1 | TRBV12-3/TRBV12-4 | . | CASSGGTGLSYNEQFF | TGTGCCAGCAGTGGGGGGACAGGCCTCTCCTACAATGAGCAGTTCTTC
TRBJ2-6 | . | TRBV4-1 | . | CASSQGTGANVLTF | TGCGCCAGCAGCCAAGGGACTGGGGCCAACGTCCTGACTTTC
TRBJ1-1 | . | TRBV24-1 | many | CATSDSTAGEFTEAFF | TGTGCCACCAGTGATTCGACGGCCGGTGAATTCACTGAAGCTTTCTTT
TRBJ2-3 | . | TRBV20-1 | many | CSAPLPDTQYF | TGCAGTGCTCCCCTCCCAGATACGCAGTATTTT
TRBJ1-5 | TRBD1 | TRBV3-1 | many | CASSTGTGALSQPQHF | TGTGCCAGCAGCACCGGGACAGGGGCTTTGAGTCAGCCCCAGCATTTT
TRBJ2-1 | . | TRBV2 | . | CASSEWGRNEQFF | TGTGCCAGCAGTGAATGGGGACGGAATGAGCAGTTCTTC
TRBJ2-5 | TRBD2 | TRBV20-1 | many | CSARDLVAGGTPSETQYF | TGCAGTGCTAGAGATCTGGTGGCGGGAGGTACCCCCTCAGAGACCCAGTACTTC
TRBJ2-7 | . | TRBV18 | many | CASSPPGGTPYEQYF | TGTGCCAGCTCACCACCGGGTGGAACCCCCTACGAGCAGTACTTC
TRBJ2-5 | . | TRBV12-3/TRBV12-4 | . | CASSFARHQYF | TGTGCCAGCAGTTTCGCGAGACACCAGTACTTC
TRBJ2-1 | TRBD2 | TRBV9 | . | CASSVSSGRKFF | TGTGCCAGCAGCGTATCTAGCGGGAGGAAGTTCTTC
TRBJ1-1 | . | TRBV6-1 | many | CASTRTSLMNTEAFF | TGTGCCAGCACCCGCACATCACTAATGAACACTGAAGCTTTCTTT
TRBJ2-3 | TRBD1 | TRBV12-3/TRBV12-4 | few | CASSLFDPGQGYTDTQYF | TGTGCCAGCAGTTTATTTGACCCGGGACAGGGATATACAGATACGCAGTATTTT
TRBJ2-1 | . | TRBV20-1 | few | CSARVPSRNEQFF | TGCAGTGCTAGAGTCCCTAGCAGGAATGAGCAGTTCTTC
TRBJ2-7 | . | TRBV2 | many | CASSEARRPYEQYF | TGTGCCAGCAGTGAAGCACGACGACCCTACGAGCAGTACTTC
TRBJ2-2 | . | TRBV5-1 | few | CASSSTVLTGELFF | TGCGCCAGCAGCTCGACGGTTCTTACCGGGGAGCTGTTTTTT
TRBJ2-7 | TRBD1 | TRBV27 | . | CASSYQQGYEQYF | TGTGCCAGCAGTTACCAACAGGGGTACGAGCAGTACTTC
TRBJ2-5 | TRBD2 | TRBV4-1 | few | CASSQGLAEVEGETQYF | TGCGCCAGCAGCCAAGGACTAGCGGAAGTGGAGGGGGAGACCCAGTACTTC
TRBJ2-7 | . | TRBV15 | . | CATSRDYSEQYF | TGTGCCACCAGCAGAGATTATTCAGAGCAGTACTTC
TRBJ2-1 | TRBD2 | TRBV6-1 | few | CAVGVAGNEQFF | TGTGCCGTTGGGGTAGCGGGGAATGAGCAGTTCTTC
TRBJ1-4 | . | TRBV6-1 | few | CASSEAAGAGEKLFF | TGTGCCAGCAGTGAAGCAGCGGGGGCTGGCGAAAAACTGTTTTTT
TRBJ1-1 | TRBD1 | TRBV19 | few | CASSRGQGAIKLGETEAFF | TGTGCCAGTAGTAGAGGTCAGGGGGCGATTAAGTTAGGGGAGACTGAAGCTTTCTTT
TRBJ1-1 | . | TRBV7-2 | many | CASRESKNTEAFF | TGTGCCAGCCGGGAAAGCAAGAACACTGAAGCTTTCTTT
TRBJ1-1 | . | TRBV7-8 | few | CASSLVPAMNTEAFF | TGTGCCAGCAGCTTAGTTCCAGCAATGAACACTGAAGCTTTCTTT
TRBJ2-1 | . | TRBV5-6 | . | CASSLDTGRFYNEQFF | TGTGCCAGCAGCCTTGACACCGGGAGATTTTACAATGAGCAGTTCTTC
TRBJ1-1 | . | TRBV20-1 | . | CSAYGVRDTEAFF | TGCAGTGCTTACGGGGTACGGGACACTGAAGCTTTCTTT
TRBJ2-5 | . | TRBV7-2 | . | CASSPDTLQEAQYF | TGTGCCAGCAGCCCTGACACCCTCCAAGAGGCCCAGTACTTC
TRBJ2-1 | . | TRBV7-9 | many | CASSLSASSYNEQFF | TGTGCCAGCAGCCTAAGCGCGAGCTCCTACAATGAGCAGTTCTTC
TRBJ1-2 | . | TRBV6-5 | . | CASSYGQLDGYGYTF | TGTGCCAGCAGTTACGGACAGCTTGACGGGTATGGCTACACCTTC
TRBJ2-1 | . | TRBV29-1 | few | CSVEDISLGDEQFF | TGCAGCGTTGAAGACATTTCCTTAGGAGATGAGCAGTTCTTC
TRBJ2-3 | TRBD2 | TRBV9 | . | CASSVSAGGTTDTQYF | TGTGCCAGCAGCGTTTCAGCGGGGGGGACCACAGATACGCAGTATTTT
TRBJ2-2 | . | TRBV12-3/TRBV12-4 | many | CASSRATGELFF | TGTGCCAGCAGTAGGGCCACCGGGGAGCTGTTTTTT
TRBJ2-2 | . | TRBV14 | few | CASSQVRSGELFF | TGTGCCAGCAGCCAAGTAAGGTCCGGGGAGCTGTTTTTT
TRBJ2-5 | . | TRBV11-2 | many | CASSPVAMETQYF | TGTGCCAGCAGCCCGGTTGCCATGGAGACCCAGTACTTC
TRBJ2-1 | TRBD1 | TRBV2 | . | CASKGTASYNEQFF | TGTGCCAGCAAGGGGACAGCGTCCTACAATGAGCAGTTCTTC
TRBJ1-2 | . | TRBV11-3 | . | CASSLGQGAVYGYTF | TGTGCCAGCAGCTTAGGGCAGGGTGCTGTCTATGGCTACACCTTC
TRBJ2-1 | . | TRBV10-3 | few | CAISELTVSEQFF | TGTGCCATCAGTGAGTTGACAGTTAGTGAGCAGTTCTTC
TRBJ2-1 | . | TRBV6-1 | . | CATLNRERAGEQFF | TGTGCCACCCTAAATCGGGAGAGGGCGGGGGAGCAGTTCTTC
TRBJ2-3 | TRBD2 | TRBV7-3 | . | CASSLKTSGVADTQYF | TGTGCCAGCAGCTTAAAGACTAGCGGGGTTGCAGATACGCAGTATTTT
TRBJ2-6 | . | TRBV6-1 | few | CASSESDAGANVLTF | TGTGCCAGCAGTGAATCCGATGCTGGGGCCAACGTCCTGACTTTC